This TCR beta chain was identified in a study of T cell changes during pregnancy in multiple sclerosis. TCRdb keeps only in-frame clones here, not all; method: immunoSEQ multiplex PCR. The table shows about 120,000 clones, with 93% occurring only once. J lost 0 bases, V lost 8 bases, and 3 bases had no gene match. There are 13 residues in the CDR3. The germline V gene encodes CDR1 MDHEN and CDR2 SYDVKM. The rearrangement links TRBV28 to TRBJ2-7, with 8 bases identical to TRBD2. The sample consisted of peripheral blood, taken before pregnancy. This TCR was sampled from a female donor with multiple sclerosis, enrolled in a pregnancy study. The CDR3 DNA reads TGTGCCAGCTCGGGGGGGCACTCCTACGAGCAGTACTTC. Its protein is CASSGGHSYEQYF.